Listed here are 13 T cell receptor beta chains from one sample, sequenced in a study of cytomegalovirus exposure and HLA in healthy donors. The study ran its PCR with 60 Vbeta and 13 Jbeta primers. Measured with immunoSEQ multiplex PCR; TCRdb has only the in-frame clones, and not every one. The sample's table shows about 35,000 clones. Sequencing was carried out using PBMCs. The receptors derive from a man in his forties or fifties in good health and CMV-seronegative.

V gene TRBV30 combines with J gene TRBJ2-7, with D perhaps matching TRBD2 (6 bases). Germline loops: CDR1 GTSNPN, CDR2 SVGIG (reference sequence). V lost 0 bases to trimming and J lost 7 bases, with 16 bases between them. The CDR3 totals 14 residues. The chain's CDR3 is CAWSVLGGTGEQYF. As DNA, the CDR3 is TGTGCCTGGAGTGTCCTGGGGGGTACGGGGGAGCAGTACTTC.

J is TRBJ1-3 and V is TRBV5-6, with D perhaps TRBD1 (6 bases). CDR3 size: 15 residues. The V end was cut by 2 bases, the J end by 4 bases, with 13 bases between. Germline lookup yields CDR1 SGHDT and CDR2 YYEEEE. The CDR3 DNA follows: TGTGCCAGCAGCTTAACAGGGATCCCGGGAAACACCATATATTTT. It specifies CASSLTGIPGNTIYF.

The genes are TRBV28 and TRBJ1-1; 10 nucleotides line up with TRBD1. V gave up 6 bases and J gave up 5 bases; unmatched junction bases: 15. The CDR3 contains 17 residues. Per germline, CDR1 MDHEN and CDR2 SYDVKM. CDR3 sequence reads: CASSLDLMDRGKTEAFF. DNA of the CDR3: TGTGCCAGCAGCTTAGATCTAATGGACAGGGGGAAAACTGAAGCTTTCTTT. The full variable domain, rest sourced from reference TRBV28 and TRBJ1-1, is DVKVTQSSRYLVKRTGEKVFLECVQDMDHENMFWYRQDPGLGLRLIYFSYDVKMKEKGDIPEGYSVSREKKERFSLILESASTNQTSMYLCASSLDLMDRGKTEAFFGQGTRLTVV.

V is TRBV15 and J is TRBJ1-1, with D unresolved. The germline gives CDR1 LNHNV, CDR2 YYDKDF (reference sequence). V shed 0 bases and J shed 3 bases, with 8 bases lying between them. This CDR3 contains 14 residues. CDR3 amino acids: CATSRDPADTEAFF. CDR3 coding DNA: TGTGCCACCAGCAGAGATCCGGCGGACACTGAAGCTTTCTTT.

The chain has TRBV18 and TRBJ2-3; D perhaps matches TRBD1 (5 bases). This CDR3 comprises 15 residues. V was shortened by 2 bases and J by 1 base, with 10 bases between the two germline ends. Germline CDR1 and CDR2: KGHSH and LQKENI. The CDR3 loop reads CASSPGLGGTDTQYF. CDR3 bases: TGTGCCAGCTCACCAGGCTTAGGGGGCACAGATACGCAGTATTTT.

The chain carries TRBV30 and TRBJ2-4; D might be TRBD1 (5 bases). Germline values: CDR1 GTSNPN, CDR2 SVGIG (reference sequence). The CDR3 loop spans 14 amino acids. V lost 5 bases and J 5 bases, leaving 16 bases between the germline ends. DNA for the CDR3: TGTGCCTGGGCTTGGGCAGGGCAGGAAAACATTCAGTACTTC. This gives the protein CAWAWAGQENIQYF.

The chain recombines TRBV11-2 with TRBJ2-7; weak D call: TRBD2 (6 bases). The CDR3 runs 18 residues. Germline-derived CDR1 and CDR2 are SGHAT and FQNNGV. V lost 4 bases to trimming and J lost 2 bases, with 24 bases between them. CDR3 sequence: CASSSQPGLPPSAYEQYF. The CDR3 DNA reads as TGTGCCAGCAGCTCACAACCGGGACTCCCGCCAAGCGCCTACGAGCAGTACTTC.

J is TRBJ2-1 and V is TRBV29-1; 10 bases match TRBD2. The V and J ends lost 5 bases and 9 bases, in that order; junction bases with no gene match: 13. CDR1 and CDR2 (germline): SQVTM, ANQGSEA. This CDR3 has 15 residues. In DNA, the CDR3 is TGCAGCGTTACCGGGACTAGCGATTTTGTTCTTGAGCAGTTCTTC. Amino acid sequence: CSVTGTSDFVLEQFF.

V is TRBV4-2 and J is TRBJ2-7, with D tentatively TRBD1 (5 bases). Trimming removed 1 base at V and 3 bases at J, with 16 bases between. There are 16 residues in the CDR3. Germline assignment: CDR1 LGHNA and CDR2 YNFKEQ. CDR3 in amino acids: CASSQGLNGAFYEQYF. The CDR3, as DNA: TGTGCCAGCAGCCAAGGGTTAAATGGGGCATTCTACGAGCAGTACTTC.

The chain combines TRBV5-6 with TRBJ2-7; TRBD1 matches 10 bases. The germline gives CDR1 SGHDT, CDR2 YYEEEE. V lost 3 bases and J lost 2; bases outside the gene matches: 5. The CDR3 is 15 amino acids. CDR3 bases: TGTGCCAGCAGCTACCGGGACAGGGGCACCTACGAGCAGTACTTC. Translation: CASSYRDRGTYEQYF.

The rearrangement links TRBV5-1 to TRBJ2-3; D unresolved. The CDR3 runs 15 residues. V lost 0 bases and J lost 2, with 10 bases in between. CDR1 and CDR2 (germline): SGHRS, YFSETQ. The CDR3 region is CASSLGALITDTQYF. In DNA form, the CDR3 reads TGCGCCAGCAGCTTGGGCGCGCTAATCACAGATACGCAGTATTTT.

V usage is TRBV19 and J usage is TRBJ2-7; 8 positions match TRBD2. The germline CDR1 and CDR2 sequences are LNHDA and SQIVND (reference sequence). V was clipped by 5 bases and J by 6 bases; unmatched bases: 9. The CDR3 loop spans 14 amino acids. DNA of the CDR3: TGTGCCAGTAGTCCGAACCCGGGGGGGACCGAGCAGTACTTC. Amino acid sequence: CASSPNPGGTEQYF. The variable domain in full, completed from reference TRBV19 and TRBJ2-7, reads DGGITQSPKYLFRKEGQNVTLSCEQNLNHDAMYWYRQDPGQGLRLIYYSQIVNDFQKGDIAEGYSVSREKKESFPLTVTSAQKNPTAFYLCASSPNPGGTEQYFGPGTRLTVT.

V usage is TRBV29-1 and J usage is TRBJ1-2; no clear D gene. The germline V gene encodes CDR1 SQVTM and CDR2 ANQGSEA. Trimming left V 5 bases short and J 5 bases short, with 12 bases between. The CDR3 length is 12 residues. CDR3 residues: CSVYGEGYGYTF. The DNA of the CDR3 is TGCAGCGTTTACGGGGAAGGGTATGGCTACACCTTC.